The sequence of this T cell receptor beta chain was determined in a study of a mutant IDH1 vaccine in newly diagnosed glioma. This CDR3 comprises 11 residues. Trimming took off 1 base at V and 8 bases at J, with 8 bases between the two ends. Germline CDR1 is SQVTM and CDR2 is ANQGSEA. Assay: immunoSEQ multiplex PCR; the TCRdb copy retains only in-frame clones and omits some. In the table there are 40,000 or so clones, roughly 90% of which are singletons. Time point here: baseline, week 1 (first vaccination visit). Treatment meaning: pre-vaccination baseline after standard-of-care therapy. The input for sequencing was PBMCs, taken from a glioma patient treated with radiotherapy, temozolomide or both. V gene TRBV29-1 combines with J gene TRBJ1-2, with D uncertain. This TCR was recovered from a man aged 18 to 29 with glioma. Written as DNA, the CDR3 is TGCAGCGTTGAAGTCGGAGGGGGCTACACCTTC. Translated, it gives CSVEVGGGYTF.